Shown below are 11 T cell receptor beta chains from a single sample sequenced in a study of T cells in Graves' hyperthyroidism and ophthalmopathy. TCR beta CDR3 regions were amplified from RNA. The HTBI primer set served for first-round RT-PCR of the TCR CDR3. MiXCR, run by TCRdb on the multiplex PCR reads, gives a single entry per CDR3 protein. This table has fewer than 350,000 distinct CDR3 sequences, 12% to 15% appearing once. The sample comprised blood. These receptors all stem from a woman aged 45-60 years with Graves' hyperthyroidism that later progressed to Graves' ophthalmopathy.

The CDR3 DNA reads as TGTGCCAGCAGCTTACCCCGGGACAGAATCTACGAGCAGTACTTC. Translated, it gives CASSLPRDRIYEQYF. The chain links TRBV7-2 to TRBJ2-7, with 7 bases that match TRBD1. The CDR3 consists of 15 residues. With 2 bases clipped from V and 3 bases from J, the junction kept 7 bases outside the gene matches. In germline, CDR1 is SGHTA, CDR2 FQGNSA.

J is TRBJ1-1 and V is TRBV11-3, with D possibly matching TRBD1 (6 bases). This CDR3 is built from 16 residues. The V gene lost 5 bases and the J gene lost 0 bases, with 16 bases spanning the gap. Looked up from germline, CDR1 is SGHNT and CDR2 is YENEEA. CDR3: CASSLDRIQMNTEAFF. CDR3 sequence (DNA): TGTGCCAGCAGCCTTGACAGGATCCAAATGAACACTGAAGCTTTCTTT.

In this sample, this clonotype turned up many times. The rearrangement joins TRBV6-1 to TRBJ1-1; D uncertain. This CDR3 has 13 amino acids. V was shortened by 7 bases and J by 1 base, with 10 bases between the two germline ends. Germline V gene lookup returns CDR1 MNHNS and CDR2 SASEGT. CDR3 nucleotide sequence: TGTGCCAGCACCTTAAATTGGAACACTGAAGCTTTCTTT. Translated: CASTLNWNTEAFF.

In this sample, this clonotype turned up many times. The V call is TRBV6-6, the J call TRBJ2-7, with D possibly being TRBD2 (5 bases). V lost 0 bases and J 6 bases, leaving 15 bases between the germline ends. Germline V gene sequence: CDR1 MNHNY, CDR2 SVGAGI (reference sequence). This CDR3 comprises 15 residues. CDR3 amino acids: CASSYSSGRAGEQYF. CDR3 in DNA: TGTGCCAGCAGTTACTCCTCCGGACGGGCGGGCGAGCAGTACTTC.

Comment on this clonotype: Since a much larger clone is just one base distant, this may be a read error. V and J are TRBV20-1 and TRBJ1-1, with D tentatively TRBD1 (5 bases). CDR3 size: 13 residues. The germline V gene encodes CDR1 DFQATT and CDR2 SNEGSKA (reference sequence). The CDR3 loop is CSPTEGSNTVAFF. The CDR3 region has the DNA TGCAGTCCTACCGAGGGGTCCAACACTGTAGCTTTCTTT.

This clonotype was observed at least ten times. V and J are TRBV12-3 or TRBV12-4 and TRBJ2-1; D is perhaps TRBD2 (6 bases). V gave up 2 bases and J gave up 7 bases, with 12 bases separating them. The CDR3 runs to 14 residues. The CDR3 DNA reads as TGTGCCAGCAGTTTACGGGGGAGCCCGAATGAGCAGTTCTTC. Amino acids: CASSLRGSPNEQFF.

This clonotype occurred a few times. The chain is built from TRBV24-1 and TRBJ2-5, with D perhaps TRBD2 (5 bases). Germline V gene lookup returns CDR1 KGHDR and CDR2 SFDVKD. V was pared by 8 bases and J by 4 bases, with 13 bases between. This CDR3 is built from 13 residues. The CDR3: CATMTGNGETQYF. As DNA, the CDR3 is TGTGCCACCATGACCGGGAACGGAGAGACCCAGTACTTC.

About this clonotype: A much larger clone differs by one base, so this may be a read error. This rearrangement joins TRBV24-1 to TRBJ2-1; 9 nucleotides align to TRBD2. CDR1 and CDR2 from the germline V gene are KGHDR and SFDVKD. This CDR3 spans 16 amino acids. CDR3 amino acids: CAISDPGVAGVNEQFF. The CDR3 nucleotides are TGTGCCATCAGTGATCCCGGGGTAGCGGGAGTCAATGAGCAGTTCTTC.

This clonotype appeared many times. The V call is TRBV2, the J call TRBJ1-1; TRBD1 matches 10 bases. From germline, CDR1 is SNHLY and CDR2 FYNNEI. This CDR3 is 13 amino acids long. The junction had 4 bases not matched to a gene; V was cut back by 7 bases and J by 5 bases. CDR3 residues: CASTPDRGTEAFF. The CDR3 region has the DNA TGTGCCAGCACCCCGGACAGGGGGACTGAAGCTTTCTTT. The complete variable domain, with remaining parts taken from reference TRBV2 and TRBJ1-1, reads EPEVTQTPSHQVTQMGQEVILRCVPISNHLYFYWYRQILGQKVEFLVSFYNNEISEKSEIFDDQFSVERPDGSNFTLKIRSTKLEDSAMYFCASTPDRGTEAFFGQGTRLTVV.

This clonotype was seen many times. The chain's CDR3 is CSATRFTRAPQYF. CDR3 DNA: TGCAGTGCAACACGGTTTACACGCGCGCCGCAGTATTTT. The rearrangement uses TRBV20-1 and TRBJ2-3; no clear D gene. There are 13 residues in the CDR3. Trimming left V 6 bases short and J 10 bases short, with 20 bases between. Germline assignment: CDR1 DFQATT and CDR2 SNEGSKA (reference sequence).

V usage is TRBV29-1 and J usage is TRBJ2-1; D may be TRBD1 or TRBD2 (7 bases each). Trimming stripped 8 bases from V and 3 bases from J, with 17 bases between. Germline V gene lookup returns CDR1 SQVTM and CDR2 ANQGSEA. The CDR3 is 14 amino acids. The CDR3 DNA follows: TGCAGCCTGGGGGGGCAGGGGGGCTACAATGAGCAGTTCTTC. It is translated as CSLGGQGGYNEQFF.